A selection of T cell receptor beta chains follows, all from one sample in a study of control samples from healthy donors and cancer patients. TCRdb keeps only in-frame clones here, not all; method: immunoSEQ multiplex PCR. The table has roughly 120,000 clones, approximately 91% seen once; the top ten hold 6.5% to 9%. Specimen: blood. Receptor source: a woman between 18 and 30 years old in good health. CDR3s include the opening cysteine and the closing phenylalanine or tryptophan. D genes are given only for firm matches. Not every row has a clone size; where given, it reads once, few, many or a size class.

j_call: TRBJ1-2; v_call: TRBV30; d_call: NA; clone_size: NA; cdr3_nt: TGTGCCTGGAGTGTGACGGCAGCCCCCTATGGCTACACCTTC; cdr3_aa: CAWSVTAAPYGYTF
j_call: TRBJ2-7; v_call: TRBV7-2; d_call: NA; clone_size: NA; cdr3_nt: TGTGCCAGCAGCTTCAATCGGCAGGAATCCTACGAGCAGTACTTC; cdr3_aa: CASSFNRQESYEQYF
j_call: TRBJ2-7; v_call: TRBV9; d_call: NA; clone_size: NA; cdr3_nt: TGTGCCAGCAGCGTAGGCGCAGTAGGCGAGCAGTACTTC; cdr3_aa: CASSVGAVGEQYF
j_call: TRBJ2-2; v_call: TRBV6-6; d_call: NA; clone_size: NA; cdr3_nt: TGTGCCAGCAGTGCCCCCGGGCCTTACGGAGCCGGGGAGCTGTTTTTT; cdr3_aa: CASSAPGPYGAGELFF
j_call: TRBJ2-1; v_call: TRBV10-2; d_call: NA; clone_size: NA; cdr3_nt: TGCGCCATCTCACGGGGTGACAACCCACCCTCCAATGAGCAGTTCTTC; cdr3_aa: CAISRGDNPPSNEQFF
j_call: TRBJ2-1; v_call: TRBV6-5; d_call: NA; clone_size: NA; cdr3_nt: TGTGCCAGCAGTTACTCGGAACCCTACAATGAGCAGTTCTTC; cdr3_aa: CASSYSEPYNEQFF
j_call: TRBJ2-2; v_call: TRBV10-3; d_call: NA; clone_size: NA; cdr3_nt: TGTGCCATCAGTGGGACTTCGAACACCGGGGAGCTGTTTTTT; cdr3_aa: CAISGTSNTGELFF
j_call: TRBJ2-2; v_call: TRBV10-3; d_call: NA; clone_size: NA; cdr3_nt: TGTGCCATCACTAGCCCAGGGGCCGGGGAGCTGTTTTTT; cdr3_aa: CAITSPGAGELFF
j_call: TRBJ2-7; v_call: TRBV7-9; d_call: NA; clone_size: NA; cdr3_nt: TGTGCCAGCAGCTTAGTAGCTTCCGCTTACGAGCAGTACTTC; cdr3_aa: CASSLVASAYEQYF
j_call: TRBJ1-1; v_call: TRBV12-3/TRBV12-4; d_call: NA; clone_size: few; cdr3_nt: TGTGCCAGCAGCTCTCGCCCGAAAATTGAAGCTTTCTTT; cdr3_aa: CASSSRPKIEAFF
j_call: TRBJ2-1; v_call: TRBV3-1/TRBV3-2; d_call: TRBD2; clone_size: once; cdr3_nt: TGTGCCAGCAGCCAGGGACTAGCGCCTCCCTACAATGAGCAGTTCTTC; cdr3_aa: CASSQGLAPPYNEQFF
j_call: TRBJ2-3; v_call: TRBV28; d_call: NA; clone_size: NA; cdr3_nt: TGTGCCAGCAGTTCAGGGGCCGACACAGATACGCAGTATTTT; cdr3_aa: CASSSGADTDTQYF
j_call: TRBJ2-6; v_call: TRBV27; d_call: TRBD2; clone_size: NA; cdr3_nt: TGTGCCAGCAGTTCCTTACTAGCGGGGGTTCTCTCTGGGGCCAACGTCCTGACTTTC; cdr3_aa: CASSSLLAGVLSGANVLTF
j_call: TRBJ1-3; v_call: TRBV4-3; d_call: NA; clone_size: few; cdr3_nt: TGCGCCAGCAGCCAAGCAGGGGCTTCTGGAAACACCATATATTTT; cdr3_aa: CASSQAGASGNTIYF
j_call: TRBJ2-1; v_call: TRBV6-2/TRBV6-3; d_call: TRBD2; clone_size: NA; cdr3_nt: TGTGCCAGCAGCCAGGGACTAGCGGCCTACAATGAGCAGTTCTTC; cdr3_aa: CASSQGLAAYNEQFF
j_call: TRBJ2-4; v_call: TRBV4-1; d_call: TRBD2; clone_size: NA; cdr3_nt: TGCGCCAGCAGCCAAGGGGGACTAGCGGGAGCGGCGGCCAAAAACATTCAGTACTTC; cdr3_aa: CASSQGGLAGAAAKNIQYF
j_call: TRBJ1-1; v_call: TRBV28; d_call: NA; clone_size: NA; cdr3_nt: TGTGCCAGCAGTTTCGGGGGGCTGAACACTGAAGCTTTCTTT; cdr3_aa: CASSFGGLNTEAFF
j_call: TRBJ2-7; v_call: TRBV5-1; d_call: NA; clone_size: once; cdr3_nt: TGCGCCAGCAGCTTGGCCAGGGCCGAACGCTACGAGCAGTACTTC; cdr3_aa: CASSLARAERYEQYF
j_call: TRBJ1-2; v_call: TRBV7-9; d_call: NA; clone_size: few; cdr3_nt: TGTGCCAGCAGCCCCCCTGGGGAAAACTATGGCTACACCTTC; cdr3_aa: CASSPPGENYGYTF
j_call: TRBJ1-5; v_call: TRBV7-8; d_call: NA; clone_size: NA; cdr3_nt: TGTGCCAGCAGTCCTGGGTGGGGGATCAATCAGCCCCAGCATTTT; cdr3_aa: CASSPGWGINQPQHF
j_call: TRBJ2-2; v_call: TRBV28; d_call: TRBD2; clone_size: NA; cdr3_nt: TGTGCCAGCAGTGGGAGACTAGCGGGAGTTGGTCGGACCGGGGAGCTGTTTTTT; cdr3_aa: CASSGRLAGVGRTGELFF
j_call: TRBJ2-5; v_call: TRBV3-1/TRBV3-2; d_call: NA; clone_size: NA; cdr3_nt: TGTGCCAGCAGCCAATCCGAGACCCAGTACTTC; cdr3_aa: CASSQSETQYF
j_call: TRBJ2-5; v_call: TRBV12-5; d_call: NA; clone_size: NA; cdr3_nt: TGTGCTAGTGGTTTGGTACAGGATGGGACCTTGGGGGCGGAGACCCAGTACTTC; cdr3_aa: CASGLVQDGTLGAETQYF
j_call: TRBJ1-1; v_call: TRBV7-2; d_call: NA; clone_size: NA; cdr3_nt: TGTGCCAGCAGCCCCCGGGGGGGGCAGAACACTGAAGCTTTCTTT; cdr3_aa: CASSPRGGQNTEAFF
j_call: TRBJ2-2; v_call: TRBV3-1/TRBV3-2; d_call: NA; clone_size: NA; cdr3_nt: TGTGCCAGCAGCCTCACCGCGGGGACAACATCCGGGGAGCTGTTTTTT; cdr3_aa: CASSLTAGTTSGELFF
j_call: TRBJ2-5; v_call: TRBV9; d_call: NA; clone_size: NA; cdr3_nt: TGTGCCAGCAGCCCACCAGGAGCCGTAGAGACCCAGTACTTC; cdr3_aa: CASSPPGAVETQYF
j_call: TRBJ1-1; v_call: TRBV28; d_call: NA; clone_size: NA; cdr3_nt: TGTGCCAGCAGTTTATCCCCAGGCAGGGGCCCAAACACTGAAGCTTTCTTT; cdr3_aa: CASSLSPGRGPNTEAFF
j_call: TRBJ1-3; v_call: TRBV3-1/TRBV3-2; d_call: NA; clone_size: NA; cdr3_nt: TGTGCCAGCAGCCAACTTGCGAGTCTGACCATATATTTT; cdr3_aa: CASSQLASLTIYF
j_call: TRBJ2-7; v_call: TRBV6-5; d_call: TRBD1; clone_size: NA; cdr3_nt: TGTGCCAGCAGTTCTACTGGGGGACAGGGCTACGAGCAGTACTTC; cdr3_aa: CASSSTGGQGYEQYF
j_call: TRBJ2-2; v_call: TRBV18; d_call: NA; clone_size: NA; cdr3_nt: TGTGCCAGCTCACCAACGAAAAGTGGCGCCGGGGAGCTGTTTTTT; cdr3_aa: CASSPTKSGAGELFF
j_call: TRBJ1-3; v_call: TRBV2; d_call: NA; clone_size: NA; cdr3_nt: TGTGCCAGCAGTGGTTCTGGAAACACCATATATTTT; cdr3_aa: CASSGSGNTIYF
j_call: TRBJ1-2; v_call: TRBV7-9; d_call: NA; clone_size: NA; cdr3_nt: TGTGCCAGCAGCTTAGACGGTACTAACTATGGCTACACCTTC; cdr3_aa: CASSLDGTNYGYTF
j_call: TRBJ2-7; v_call: TRBV5-1; d_call: NA; clone_size: NA; cdr3_nt: TGCGCCAGCAGCTTGGGGACTCGGACCTACGAGCAGTACTTC; cdr3_aa: CASSLGTRTYEQYF
j_call: TRBJ1-2; v_call: TRBV13; d_call: TRBD1; clone_size: NA; cdr3_nt: TGTGCCAGCAGCTTATTCGGGGACAGGCCGGGCTATGGCTACACCTTC; cdr3_aa: CASSLFGDRPGYGYTF
j_call: TRBJ1-2; v_call: TRBV7-2; d_call: TRBD1; clone_size: NA; cdr3_nt: TGTGCCAGCAGCTTATGGGGGACAGGGACCTATGGCTACACCTTC; cdr3_aa: CASSLWGTGTYGYTF
j_call: TRBJ2-1; v_call: TRBV24-1; d_call: NA; clone_size: NA; cdr3_nt: TGTGCCACCAGTGACCCGATAGGGGCTGGCAATGAGCAGTTCTTC; cdr3_aa: CATSDPIGAGNEQFF
j_call: TRBJ2-3; v_call: TRBV12-5; d_call: TRBD2; clone_size: NA; cdr3_nt: TGTGCTAGTGGTTTGGTACTCGGGGGGGCAGATACGCAGTATTTT; cdr3_aa: CASGLVLGGADTQYF
j_call: TRBJ2-3; v_call: TRBV4-3; d_call: TRBD2; clone_size: NA; cdr3_nt: TGCGCCAGCAGCCAAGAATTGGGACTAACAGGATATACGCAGTATTTT; cdr3_aa: CASSQELGLTGYTQYF
j_call: TRBJ1-1; v_call: TRBV30; d_call: TRBD1; clone_size: once; cdr3_nt: TGTGCCTGGAGGGGGACAGGGGAGGCTTTCTTT; cdr3_aa: CAWRGTGEAFF
j_call: TRBJ1-5; v_call: TRBV4-2; d_call: NA; clone_size: NA; cdr3_nt: TGTGCCAGCAGCCTCAGCCAAGAGTCTATCGATCAGCCCCAGCATTTT; cdr3_aa: CASSLSQESIDQPQHF
j_call: TRBJ2-7; v_call: TRBV5-6; d_call: TRBD2; clone_size: NA; cdr3_nt: TGTGCCAGCAGCTCGTTCTCCAGCGGGATCACCTACGAGCAGTACTTC; cdr3_aa: CASSSFSSGITYEQYF
j_call: TRBJ2-1; v_call: TRBV7-2; d_call: TRBD2; clone_size: NA; cdr3_nt: TGTGCCAGCAGCCTACTAGCGGGAGGGCTCAATGAGCAGTTCTTC; cdr3_aa: CASSLLAGGLNEQFF
j_call: TRBJ1-1; v_call: TRBV7-6; d_call: NA; clone_size: once; cdr3_nt: TGTGCCAGCAGCGCGGGACAAGTGAACACTGAAGCTTTCTTT; cdr3_aa: CASSAGQVNTEAFF
j_call: TRBJ1-4; v_call: TRBV7-2; d_call: TRBD1; clone_size: few; cdr3_nt: TGTGCCAGCAGCCCCAACAGGGGGCGTTGGAATGAAAAACTGTTTTTT; cdr3_aa: CASSPNRGRWNEKLFF
j_call: TRBJ2-3; v_call: TRBV24-1; d_call: TRBD1; clone_size: NA; cdr3_nt: TGTGCCTCCGGGACAGGGGGAATAGATACGCAGTATTTT; cdr3_aa: CASGTGGIDTQYF
j_call: TRBJ2-1; v_call: TRBV27; d_call: TRBD2; clone_size: once; cdr3_nt: TGTGCCAGCAGTTTATGGGGACTAGCGGGATACAATGAGCAGTTCTTC; cdr3_aa: CASSLWGLAGYNEQFF
j_call: TRBJ1-2; v_call: TRBV5-8; d_call: TRBD1; clone_size: NA; cdr3_nt: TGTGCCAGCAGCCAGGGGACAGCAAGCTATGGCTACACCTTC; cdr3_aa: CASSQGTASYGYTF
j_call: TRBJ2-1; v_call: TRBV25-1; d_call: NA; clone_size: NA; cdr3_nt: TGTGCCAGCGAGATATCGAATGAGCAGTTCTTC; cdr3_aa: CASEISNEQFF
j_call: TRBJ2-2; v_call: TRBV5-6; d_call: NA; clone_size: NA; cdr3_nt: TGTGCCAGCAGCCAACCCGGGGGATGGACCGGGGAGCTGTTTTTT; cdr3_aa: CASSQPGGWTGELFF
j_call: TRBJ2-7; v_call: TRBV10-1; d_call: NA; clone_size: NA; cdr3_nt: TGCGCCAGCAGTGTCACGGGATGCCCCTACGAGCAGTACTTC; cdr3_aa: CASSVTGCPYEQYF
j_call: TRBJ2-7; v_call: TRBV18; d_call: NA; clone_size: NA; cdr3_nt: TGTGCCAGCTCTGCCAGCCGTTGGGAGCAGTACTTC; cdr3_aa: CASSASRWEQYF
j_call: TRBJ2-3; v_call: TRBV11-3; d_call: NA; clone_size: NA; cdr3_nt: TGTGCCAGCAGCCAGGGGGGAGTCAGAGCAGACGCAGATACGCAGTATTTT; cdr3_aa: CASSQGGVRADADTQYF
j_call: TRBJ1-1; v_call: TRBV6-2/TRBV6-3; d_call: NA; clone_size: NA; cdr3_nt: TGTGCCAGCAGTTACTCGATCGAGAACACTGAAGCTTTCTTT; cdr3_aa: CASSYSIENTEAFF